Presented here are 24 T cell receptor beta chains from one specimen sequenced in a study of early stage breast cancer tumors. Some clones are missing from TCRdb's copy, which holds only in-frame ones; the method was immunoSEQ multiplex PCR. The repertoire consists of 3,300 or so clones, with 60% to 75% occurring once and the leading ten covering about 15%. Sequencing used breast tumor tissue. These receptors were taken from a person between 35 and 49 years old with breast cancer.

The chain has TRBV6-1 and TRBJ1-2; TRBD1 matches 11 bases. J gave up 4 bases and V 1 base, and 2 bases lay outside the gene matches. Germline CDR1 and CDR2: MNHNS and SASEGT. The CDR3 runs 15 residues. The CDR3 reads CASSEGTGGIYGYTF. The CDR3 DNA sequence: TGTGCCAGCAGTGAAGGGACAGGGGGCATCTATGGCTACACCTTC.

The V call is TRBV6-1, the J call TRBJ2-5; tentatively, D is TRBD2 (5 bases). Per germline, CDR1 MNHNS and CDR2 SASEGT. The ends were cut back, 2 bases at V and 5 bases at J, with 15 bases in the middle. There are 15 residues in the CDR3. CDR3 sequence reads: CASSEIARPGETQYF. The CDR3 DNA sequence: TGTGCCAGCAGTGAAATCGCGAGGCCGGGGGAGACCCAGTACTTC.

This chain links TRBV4-1 with TRBJ1-2, with no clear D. The CDR3 runs to 15 residues. Germline loops: CDR1 MGHRA, CDR2 YSYEKL. The ends were cut back, 0 bases at V and 6 bases at J, with 14 bases in the middle. The CDR3 sequence is CASSQESWSGDGYTF. The CDR3 nucleotides are TGCGCCAGCAGCCAAGAAAGCTGGTCTGGTGATGGCTACACCTTC.

This clone is deemed medium-sized. The rearrangement uses TRBV2 and TRBJ2-3; the D is unclear. V lost 8 bases to trimming and J lost 2 bases, with 8 bases between them. This CDR3 has 12 amino acids. Germline V gene sequence: CDR1 SNHLY, CDR2 FYNNEI. The CDR3 nucleotides read TGTGCCAGCTCGAATCCCACAGATACGCAGTATTTT. It yields the protein CASSNPTDTQYF.

The chain couples TRBV16 to TRBJ1-4; D is uncertain. V lost 0 bases and J 8 bases, leaving 10 bases between the germline ends. Germline V CDR1 and CDR2: KGHSY, FQNENV. The CDR3 spans 14 residues. In DNA, the CDR3 is TGTGCCAGCAGCCAATCGGCTACAAGCGAAAAACTGTTTTTT. It is translated as CASSQSATSEKLFF.

This chain joins TRBV6-6 and TRBJ2-7; 7 nucleotides line up with TRBD2. Trimming at V came to 9 bases and at J to 0 bases, leaving 8 bases not matched to a gene. CDR1 MNHNY and CDR2 SVGAGI come from the germline V gene (reference sequence). The CDR3 is 14 amino acids. The CDR3 DNA sequence: TGTGCCAGGGCTAAAGGGGACTACTCCTACGAGCAGTACTTC. As protein: CARAKGDYSYEQYF.

The chain joins TRBV14 to TRBJ2-5; D is uncertain. This CDR3 has 13 amino acids. Trimming removed 1 base from V and 7 bases from J, with 10 bases in between. Germline V gene sequence: CDR1 SGHDN, CDR2 FVKESK. The CDR3 bases are TGTGCCAGCAGCCAAGCCTCGGTGGGGACCCAGTACTTC. Protein product: CASSQASVGTQYF.

The chain employs TRBV7-9 and TRBJ1-1; D remains ambiguous. Deletions cut 0 bases from V and 4 bases from J, with 15 bases between. The germline V gene has CDR1 SEHNR and CDR2 FQNEAQ (reference sequence). This CDR3 contains 16 residues. This chain's CDR3 is CASSLADGASGTEAFF. CDR3 sequence (DNA): TGTGCCAGCAGCTTAGCGGACGGCGCGAGTGGCACTGAAGCTTTCTTT.

The V and J genes are TRBV28 and TRBJ1-2, with unresolved D. Germline V gene lookup returns CDR1 MDHEN and CDR2 SYDVKM. The CDR3 sequence is 12 residues long. V lost 6 bases and J 9 bases, leaving 14 bases between the germline ends. CDR3 in amino acids: CASRPPHGSYTF. Here the CDR3 DNA reads TGTGCCAGCAGACCACCACACGGGAGCTACACCTTC.

V and J are TRBV9 and TRBJ2-7; D gene ambiguous. The length of the CDR3 is 12 residues. Germline values: CDR1 SGDLS, CDR2 YYNGEE. V gave up 5 bases and J gave up 7 bases, with 13 bases separating them. As DNA, the CDR3 is TGTGCCAGCAGTGGGCTTCCCGGAGAGCAGTACTTC. Translated: CASSGLPGEQYF.

The CDR3, as DNA: TGTGCCAGCAGTTCCCCCCGGGACAGGGGGACCGAGCAGTACTTC. It specifies CASSSPRDRGTEQYF. The rearrangement uses TRBV6-5 and TRBJ2-7, with TRBD1 identical over 11 bases. Trimming cost V 4 bases and J 6 bases; bases outside gene matches: 8. Germline loops: CDR1 MNHEY, CDR2 SVGAGI. The CDR3 is made up of 15 amino acids.

The genes are TRBV7-9 and TRBJ2-3; D perhaps matches TRBD2 (6 bases). CDR1 is SEHNR and CDR2 is FQNEAQ in the germline V gene (reference sequence). Trimming pared 7 bases from V and 1 base from J, leaving 12 bases between. The CDR3 sequence is 14 residues long. The CDR3 coding sequence is TGTGCCAGCAAAACGGGCGGGGGCACAGATACGCAGTATTTT. Translated, it gives CASKTGGGTDTQYF.

The genes are TRBV9 and TRBJ2-1, with 7 bases matching TRBD1. The length of the CDR3 is 14 residues. Germline CDR1 is SGDLS and CDR2 is YYNGEE. V was pared by 4 bases and J by 5 bases, with 6 bases of the junction left unmatched. For the CDR3, the DNA is TGTGCCAGCAGCATGGGACAGAAAAACAATGAGCAGTTCTTC. Translating gives CASSMGQKNNEQFF.

The chain uses TRBV15 and TRBJ2-1, with a possible D match to TRBD2 (7 bases). The CDR3 contains 15 residues. V shed 8 bases and J shed 2 bases, with 16 bases lying between them. Germline CDR1 is LNHNV and CDR2 is YYDKDF (reference sequence). The CDR3 is CATSLGGPPYNEQFF. The CDR3 DNA sequence: TGTGCCACCTCCTTGGGGGGGCCGCCCTACAATGAGCAGTTCTTC. Full variable domain (missing parts from reference TRBV15 and TRBJ2-1): DAMVIQNPRYQVTQFGKPVTLSCSQTLNHNVMYWYQQKSSQAPKLLFHYYDKDFNNEADTPDNFQSRRPNTSFCFLDIRSPGLGDTAMYLCATSLGGPPYNEQFFGPGTRLTVL.

This chain uses TRBV11-1 with TRBJ2-1; 9 bases match TRBD2. Germline loops: CDR1 SGHAT, CDR2 FQDESV (reference sequence). The CDR3 loop spans 15 amino acids. V shed 0 bases and J 9 bases; nucleotides not matched to a gene: 6. The CDR3 region is CASSLAAGGRVEQFF. The CDR3 DNA reads as TGTGCCAGCAGCTTAGCGGCGGGAGGGCGGGTTGAGCAGTTCTTC. The entire variable domain, with the rest obtained from reference TRBV11-1 and TRBJ2-1, is as follows: EAEVAQSPRYKITEKSQAVAFWCDPISGHATLYWYRQILGQGPELLVQFQDESVVDDSQLPKDRFSAERLKGVDSTLKIQPAELGDSAMYLCASSLAAGGRVEQFFGPGTRLTVL.

This sequence joins TRBV10-2 and TRBJ1-1; D unresolved. The V end lost 8 bases, the J end lost 4 bases, and 14 bases lay between the germline ends. Per the germline V gene, CDR1 is WSHSY and CDR2 is SAAADI. CDR3 length: 13 residues. CDR3 DNA: TGCGCCAGCTTAAGAGGGCCTTTCACTGAAGCTTTCTTT. It translates to CASLRGPFTEAFF.

V usage is TRBV25-1 and J usage is TRBJ1-2; a possible D gene is TRBD1 (5 bases). Between the trimmed V and J ends, which lost 1 base and 8 bases, there was a span of 14 bases. There are 14 residues in the CDR3. CDR1 and CDR2 (germline): MGHDK, SYGVNS. The CDR3 sequence is CASSELFGAGGYTF. For the CDR3, the DNA is TGTGCCAGCAGTGAATTATTCGGGGCAGGAGGCTACACCTTC.

V and J are TRBV5-1 and TRBJ2-1; D possibly uses TRBD1 or TRBD2 (5 bases each). Trimming took 0 bases from V and 7 from J, leaving 11 bases between them. Germline V gene data show CDR1 as SGHRS and CDR2 as YFSETQ. This CDR3 region has 14 residues. This CDR3 is CASSLDPGRNEQFF. CDR3 DNA: TGCGCCAGCAGCTTGGATCCGGGACGTAATGAGCAGTTCTTC. The full variable domain, in which reference TRBV5-1 and TRBJ2-1 provide the parts outside the CDR3, is KAGVTQTPRYLIKTRGQQVTLSCSPISGHRSVSWYQQTPGQGLQFLFEYFSETQRNKGNFPGRFSGRQFSNSRSEMNVSTLELGDSALYLCASSLDPGRNEQFFGPGTRLTVL.

The chain recombines TRBV5-4 with TRBJ2-5, with TRBD1 identical over 7 bases. V dropped 2 bases and J dropped 4; count of bases not matched to a gene: 8. CDR1 and CDR2 (germline): SGHNT, YYREEE (reference sequence). The CDR3 is 15 amino acids. The DNA of the CDR3 is TGTGCCAGCAGCTTATATGAGTCAGGGGGAGAGACCCAGTACTTC. Translated, it gives CASSLYESGGETQYF.

The rearrangement joins TRBV5-1 to TRBJ2-2; possibly TRBD2 for D (6 bases). The CDR3 totals 15 residues. Trimming removed 3 bases at V and 1 base at J, with 10 bases between. The germline V gene encodes CDR1 SGHRS and CDR2 YFSETQ. The CDR3 region has the DNA TGCGCCAGCAGCTACGGGACTCAGAACACCGGGGAGCTGTTTTTT. It is translated as CASSYGTQNTGELFF.

This sequence joins TRBV7-9 and TRBJ2-3; D is unclear. This CDR3 is built from 13 residues. Germline CDR1 and CDR2: SEHNR and FQNEAQ (reference sequence). V was trimmed by 5 bases and J by 6 bases, leaving 12 bases between them. The CDR3 protein is CASSPKGPDTQYF. CDR3 nucleotide sequence: TGTGCCAGCAGCCCCAAGGGCCCCGATACGCAGTATTTT.

The chain uses TRBV7-9 and TRBJ2-1; 12 nucleotides agree with TRBD2. V gave up 6 bases and J gave up 7 bases; unmatched junction bases: 7. This CDR3 contains 15 residues. From germline, CDR1 is SEHNR and CDR2 FQNEAQ (reference sequence). The CDR3 spells CASRAPTSGRNEQFF. CDR3 in DNA: TGTGCCAGCAGGGCGCCAACTAGCGGGAGGAATGAGCAGTTCTTC.

This sequence joins TRBV28 and TRBJ1-4; 12 positions agree with TRBD1. After removal of 5 bases from V and 6 bases from J, the junction contained 4 bases not matched to a gene. Germline V CDR1 and CDR2: MDHEN, SYDVKM. The CDR3 covers 15 residues. CDR3 amino acids: CASSIGTGGYEKLFF. The CDR3 DNA follows: TGTGCCAGCAGTATAGGGACAGGGGGCTATGAAAAACTGTTTTTT.

This clone came up a few times. The chain couples TRBV9 to TRBJ2-7; tentatively, D is TRBD1 (6 bases). Germline V gives CDR1 SGDLS, CDR2 YYNGEE. V was cut by 0 bases and J by 6 bases, with 7 bases left in between. This CDR3 contains 12 residues. The CDR3 sequence: CASSVGGGEQYF. The CDR3 DNA follows: TGTGCCAGCAGCGTAGGAGGGGGCGAGCAGTACTTC.